This TCR beta chain was profiled in a study of technical replicates of blood from a handful of donors. Only in-frame clones appear in the TCRdb table, and some are missing; sequencing was by immunoSEQ multiplex PCR. The sample holds 50,000 to 65,000 clones; around 93% are singletons and the top ten take 3.5% to 5%. The V gene lost 0 bases and the J gene lost 8 bases, with 13 bases spanning the gap. CDR1 and CDR2 (germline): MNHEY, SVGAGI. The CDR3 is made up of 14 amino acids. The sequencing input was PBMCs. This TCR was sampled from a human donor in good health. Some clones in this sample may be carry-over from other donors' samples. The chain is built from TRBV6-5 and TRBJ1-2; D not resolved. CDR3 bases: TGTGCCAGCAGTTACTCGTTGACCACGGGGGGCTACACCTTC. It yields the protein CASSYSLTTGGYTF.